Each of the 22 T cell receptor beta chains below was sequenced from the same sample in a study of T cells in Graves' hyperthyroidism and ophthalmopathy. TCR beta CDR3 region amplification was performed from RNA transcripts. When the TCR CDR3 underwent first-round RT-PCR, the HTBI primer set was used. TCRdb ran MiXCR on the multiplex PCR reads and lists one entry per CDR3 protein. The data hold fewer than 400,000 distinct CDR3 sequences, with 15% to 19% observed a single time. The sequencing input was blood. These receptors were obtained from a woman between 18 and 29 years old with Graves' hyperthyroidism that later progressed to Graves' ophthalmopathy.

The chain recombines TRBV6-1 with TRBJ1-6; possible D gene TRBD1, 5 bases. V was shortened by 6 bases and J by 6 bases, with 15 bases between the two germline ends. The CDR3 runs 15 residues. Per germline, CDR1 MNHNS and CDR2 SASEGT. The DNA of the CDR3 is TGTGCCAGCAGCGAGCGGGAGGGGCGTAATTCACCCCTCCACTTT. Translated, it gives CASSEREGRNSPLHF.

The J gene is TRBJ2-1, the V gene TRBV12-3 or TRBV12-4; 7 bases map to TRBD1. Trimming removed 9 bases from V and 0 bases from J; junction bases left unmatched: 5. CDR3 size: 14 residues. CDR3 amino acids: CASTTGDSYNEQFF. In DNA, the CDR3 is TGTGCCAGTACCACAGGGGACTCCTACAATGAGCAGTTCTTC.

Ten or more counts support this clonotype. This chain links TRBV20-1 with TRBJ2-1; D is possibly TRBD1 (5 bases). The CDR3 has 14 amino acids. V was pared by 0 bases and J by 1 base, with 7 bases between. CDR1 and CDR2 (germline): DFQATT, SNEGSKA (reference sequence). The CDR3 reads CSARDRVSYNEQFF. The CDR3 nucleotides read TGCAGTGCTAGAGACAGGGTTTCCTACAATGAGCAGTTCTTC.

The chain carries TRBV2 and TRBJ2-7, with 14 bases lining up with TRBD2. There are 17 residues in the CDR3. Germline loops: CDR1 SNHLY, CDR2 FYNNEI. The junction had 16 bases not matched to a gene; V was cut back by 10 bases and J by 5 bases. The CDR3 DNA sequence: TGTGCCATCACCGGGCCAACCGGGACTAGCGGGAGAAACGAGCAGTACTTC. Protein: CAITGPTGTSGRNEQYF.

In this sample, this clonotype turned up a few times. The V call is TRBV7-6, the J call TRBJ2-1, with TRBD2 matching 9 bases. The germline V gene encodes CDR1 SGHVS and CDR2 FNYEAQ. J gave up 7 bases and V 0 bases, and 7 bases lay outside the gene matches. The CDR3 extends over 16 amino acids. This CDR3 reads CASSLALAGGMNEQFF. The CDR3, as DNA: TGTGCCAGCAGCTTAGCGCTTGCGGGAGGGATGAATGAGCAGTTCTTC.

This clonotype has ten or more counts. The chain joins TRBV29-1 to TRBJ2-3, with a tentative D call TRBD2 (5 bases). This CDR3 has 17 amino acids. The germline V gene has CDR1 SQVTM and CDR2 ANQGSEA. The V gene lost 2 bases and the J gene lost 2 bases, with 20 bases spanning the gap. The CDR3 nucleotides are TGCAGCGTTGAATATGATAGCGAGCAGACACTCACAGATACGCAGTATTTT. Its translation is CSVEYDSEQTLTDTQYF.

This chain joins TRBV18 and TRBJ2-5, with TRBD1 matching over 7 bases. Germline CDR1 KGHSH, CDR2 LQKENI. The CDR3 extends over 14 amino acids. V dropped 3 bases and J dropped 2; count of bases not matched to a gene: 3. As DNA, the CDR3 is TGTGCCAGCTCACCCCGGGGACAGCAAGAGACCCAGTACTTC. It is translated as CASSPRGQQETQYF.

This clonotype was detected a few times. This sequence joins TRBV5-1 and TRBJ2-3; D possibly corresponds to TRBD1 (6 bases). V was clipped by 4 bases and J by 0 bases, with 12 bases between them. The CDR3 covers 15 residues. Germline lookup yields CDR1 SGHRS and CDR2 YFSETQ. The CDR3 DNA reads TGCGCCAGCAGCCGCGGACAGTCTAGCACAGATACGCAGTATTTT. It specifies CASSRGQSSTDTQYF.

This clonotype was picked up a small number of times. V usage is TRBV25-1 and J usage is TRBJ1-3, with a tentative D call TRBD1 (6 bases). The CDR3 runs 16 residues. The V gene lost 4 bases and the J gene lost 3 bases, with 16 bases spanning the gap. Germline assignment: CDR1 MGHDK and CDR2 SYGVNS. CDR3 in amino acids: CASSGTRGFNGNTIYF. In DNA form, the CDR3 reads TGTGCCAGCAGTGGCACTAGGGGGTTTAATGGAAACACCATATATTTT.

This clonotype was seen at least ten times. The chain uses TRBV7-2 and TRBJ2-2; 8 nucleotides match TRBD2. This CDR3 is built from 16 residues. Germline V gives CDR1 SGHTA, CDR2 FQGNSA. Trimming cost V 1 base and J 9 bases; bases outside gene matches: 10. The CDR3 region is CASSLEPLAGGRELFF. CDR3 nucleotide sequence: TGTGCCAGCAGCTTAGAGCCCCTAGCGGGTGGCCGGGAGCTGTTTTTT.

Many counts were recorded for this clonotype. This rearrangement joins TRBV7-9 to TRBJ1-4; 8 positions match TRBD1. With V trimmed by 5 bases and J by 7 bases, 9 bases remained unmatched. Germline assignment: CDR1 SEHNR and CDR2 FQNEAQ (reference sequence). The CDR3 has 15 amino acids. In nucleotides, the CDR3 is TGTGCCAGCAGCCCGACCAGGGGGCTGGTTGAAAAACTGTTTTTT. This gives the protein CASSPTRGLVEKLFF.

About this clonotype: Sequence at one end of the junction differs from germline and may be a read error. The chain carries TRBV18 and TRBJ1-3; D remains ambiguous. The length of the CDR3 is 16 residues. CDR1 and CDR2 (germline): KGHSH, LQKENI. In DNA form, the CDR3 reads TGTGCCAGCTCGGCCACACCCGGGGTCTCTGGAAACACCACATATTTT. It encodes CASSATPGVSGNTTYF.

This clonotype came up many times. The gene calls are TRBV7-8 and TRBJ2-5, with D unclear. V was pared by 1 base and J by 2 bases, with 11 bases between. The germline V gene has CDR1 SGHVS and CDR2 FQNEAQ. The CDR3 totals 15 residues. CDR3 amino acids: CASSLVGWEQETQYF. The CDR3 DNA reads as TGTGCCAGCAGCTTAGTCGGGTGGGAACAAGAGACCCAGTACTTC.

This clonotype was seen ten or more times. The CDR3, as DNA: TGTGCCAGCAGCCCGACAGGGGGGACCTACGAGCAGTACTTC. It codes for CASSPTGGTYEQYF. V is TRBV7-2 and J is TRBJ2-7; TRBD1 aligns across 9 bases. CDR1 is SGHTA, CDR2 FQGNSA, per germline. V was pared by 5 bases and J by 2 bases, with 4 bases of the junction left unmatched. The CDR3 extends over 14 amino acids.

This clonotype occurred many times. The chain has TRBV6-2 or TRBV6-3 and TRBJ1-1; a possible D gene is TRBD1 (6 bases). V lost 6 bases and J 0 bases, leaving 14 bases between the germline ends. This CDR3 has 15 amino acids. CDR1 MNHEY and CDR2 SVGEGT come from the germline V gene. The CDR3 region has the DNA TGTGCCAGCAGCTCCCCTGGGGGGCTGAACACTGAAGCTTTCTTT. Its protein product is CASSSPGGLNTEAFF.

In its sample, this clonotype was seen many times. The genes are TRBV6-1 and TRBJ2-7, with D possibly matching TRBD1 (6 bases). Germline values: CDR1 MNHNS, CDR2 SASEGT. This CDR3 is built from 15 residues. The ends were cut back, 5 bases at V and 2 bases at J, with 16 bases in the middle. CDR3 nucleotide sequence: TGTGCCAGCAGTTATTCGGGGCAGGGGACCTACGAGCAGTACTTC. This codes for CASSYSGQGTYEQYF.

Ten or more counts support this clonotype. The chain recombines TRBV27 with TRBJ2-7, with TRBD2 identical over 8 bases. Germline CDR1 and CDR2: MNHEY and SMNVEV (reference sequence). CDR3 length equals 14 residues. V shed 0 bases, J shed 3 bases, and the junction held 1 base outside the gene matches. CDR3 in amino acids: CASSLSAGGYEQYF. The CDR3 DNA reads as TGTGCCAGCAGTTTATCCGCGGGGGGCTACGAGCAGTACTTC.

This clonotype has ten or more counts. The chain uses TRBV30 and TRBJ2-2, with TRBD1 matching over 8 bases. CDR1 GTSNPN and CDR2 SVGIG come from the germline V gene (reference sequence). Trimming took 2 bases from V and 7 from J; bases not matched to a gene: 3. The CDR3 length is 13 residues. The CDR3 reads CAWSRQGHGELFF. For the CDR3, the DNA is TGTGCCTGGAGTCGACAGGGGCACGGGGAGCTGTTTTTT.

The chain has TRBV27 and TRBJ2-1, with D uncertain. V shed 5 bases and J shed 7 bases, with 12 bases lying between them. This CDR3 spans 13 amino acids. From germline, CDR1 is MNHEY and CDR2 SMNVEV (reference sequence). This CDR3 reads CASSPIFENEQFF. As DNA, the CDR3 is TGTGCCAGCAGTCCAATCTTCGAGAATGAGCAGTTCTTC.

There are many counts of this clonotype. This chain joins TRBV5-1 and TRBJ2-1; 11 nucleotides agree with TRBD2. Germline V gene data show CDR1 as SGHRS and CDR2 as YFSETQ. J gave up 8 bases and V 1 base, and 5 bases lay outside the gene matches. The CDR3 length is 15 residues. The CDR3 sequence is CASSLHSGRGDEQFF. The CDR3 DNA is TGCGCCAGCAGCTTGCATAGCGGGAGGGGCGATGAGCAGTTCTTC.

The chain has TRBV28 and TRBJ1-2; 10 nucleotides align to TRBD1. V trimming: 6 bases; J trimming: 5 bases; junction bases outside the gene matches: 6. The V gene's germline CDR1 is MDHEN and CDR2 SYDVKM. This CDR3 is built from 14 residues. The CDR3 sequence: CASRRTGGGYGYTF. The CDR3 coding sequence is TGTGCCAGCAGACGGACAGGGGGGGGGTATGGCTACACCTTC.

The table lists this clonotype with many counts. The chain employs TRBV27 and TRBJ1-1; weak D call: TRBD1 (6 bases). The CDR3 runs 16 residues. The V end was cut by 5 bases, the J end by 7 bases, with 23 bases between. Germline CDR1 is MNHEY and CDR2 is SMNVEV (reference sequence). The CDR3 here is CASSTNRATGQGEAFF. The CDR3 DNA follows: TGTGCCAGCAGTACAAACCGGGCTACAGGGCAGGGTGAAGCTTTCTTT.